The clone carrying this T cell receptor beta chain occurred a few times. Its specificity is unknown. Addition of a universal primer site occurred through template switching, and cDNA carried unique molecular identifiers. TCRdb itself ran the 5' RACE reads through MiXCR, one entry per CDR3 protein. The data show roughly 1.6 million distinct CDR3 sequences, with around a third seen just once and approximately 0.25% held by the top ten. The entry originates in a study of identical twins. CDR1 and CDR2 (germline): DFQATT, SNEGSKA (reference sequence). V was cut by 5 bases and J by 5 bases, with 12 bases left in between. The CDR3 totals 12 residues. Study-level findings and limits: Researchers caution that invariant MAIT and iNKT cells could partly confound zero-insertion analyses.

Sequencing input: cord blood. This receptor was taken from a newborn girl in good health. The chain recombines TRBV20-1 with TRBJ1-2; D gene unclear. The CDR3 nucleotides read TGCAGTGCTCAGAGCTCTGGGTATGGCTACACCTTC. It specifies CSAQSSGYGYTF.